Below, one T cell receptor (beta chain) is given with its context. The antigen remains unidentified. These data originate in a study of cytomegalovirus exposure and HLA in healthy donors. Study-wide context: Researchers previously reported finding just under 120 million unique TCR beta sequences from about 179 million T cells. Inside one of the first data releases sat tens of millions of unique TCRs taken from HLA-typed donors. Findings of the study overall: As confirmed in vitro, three CMV-associated chains were specific for CMV antigens. Information on immune exposure was restricted to one variable (CMV serostatus).

V gave up 2 bases and J gave up 7 bases; unmatched junction bases: 5. The CDR3 contains 13 residues. Germline V gives CDR1 SGHTA, CDR2 FQGTGA. The PCR was carried out with 60 Vbeta primers and 13 Jbeta primers. Some clones are missing from TCRdb's copy, which holds only in-frame ones; the method was immunoSEQ multiplex PCR. Among 150,000 to 200,000 clones listed, roughly 87% were seen once. V is TRBV7-3 and J is TRBJ2-7; 7 bases fit TRBD2. Sequences were obtained from PBMCs. This sequence originates from a girl in the first two years of life in good health and CMV-seronegative. CDR3 amino acids: CASSLQAGYEQYF. The DNA of the CDR3 is TGTGCCAGCAGCTTACAAGCGGGGTATGAGCAGTACTTC.